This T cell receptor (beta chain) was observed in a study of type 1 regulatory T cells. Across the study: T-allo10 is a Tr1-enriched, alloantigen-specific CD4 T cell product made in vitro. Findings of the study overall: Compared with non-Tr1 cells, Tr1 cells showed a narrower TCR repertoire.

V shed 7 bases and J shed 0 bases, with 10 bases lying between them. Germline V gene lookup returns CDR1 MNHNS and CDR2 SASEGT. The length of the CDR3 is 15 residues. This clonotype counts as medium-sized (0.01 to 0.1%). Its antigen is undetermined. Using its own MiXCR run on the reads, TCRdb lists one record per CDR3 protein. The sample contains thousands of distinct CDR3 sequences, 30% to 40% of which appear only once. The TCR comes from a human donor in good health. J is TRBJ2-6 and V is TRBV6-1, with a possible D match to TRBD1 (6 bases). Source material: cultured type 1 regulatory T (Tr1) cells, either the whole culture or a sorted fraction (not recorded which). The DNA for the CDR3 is TGTGCCAGCAATACAGGGTCCTCTGGGGCCAACGTCCTGACTTTC. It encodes CASNTGSSGANVLTF.